This TCR beta chain was captured by sequencing in a study of blood T cell repertoires in COVID-19. For the study at large: COVID-19 samples, acute and convalescent, were from the United States, Italy and Spain. Sample material is recorded as cDNA or gDNA derived from T cells, B-cell-depleted T cells, or PBMCs.

Assay: immunoSEQ multiplex PCR; the TCRdb copy retains only in-frame clones and omits some. The data hold around 77,000 clones, with approximately 90% observed a single time. The CDR3 is 15 amino acids. V was cut by 6 bases and J by 4 bases, with 16 bases left in between. CDR1 SNHLY and CDR2 FYNNEI come from the germline V gene. Sequenced sample: peripheral blood. This chain uses TRBV2 with TRBJ1-5; a possible D gene is TRBD1 (5 bases). The receptor was derived from a woman aged 60-75 years with active COVID-19. The CDR3 loop is CASSVHLQENQPQHF. CDR3 sequence (DNA): TGTGCCAGCAGCGTCCACTTACAGGAAAATCAGCCCCAGCATTTT.